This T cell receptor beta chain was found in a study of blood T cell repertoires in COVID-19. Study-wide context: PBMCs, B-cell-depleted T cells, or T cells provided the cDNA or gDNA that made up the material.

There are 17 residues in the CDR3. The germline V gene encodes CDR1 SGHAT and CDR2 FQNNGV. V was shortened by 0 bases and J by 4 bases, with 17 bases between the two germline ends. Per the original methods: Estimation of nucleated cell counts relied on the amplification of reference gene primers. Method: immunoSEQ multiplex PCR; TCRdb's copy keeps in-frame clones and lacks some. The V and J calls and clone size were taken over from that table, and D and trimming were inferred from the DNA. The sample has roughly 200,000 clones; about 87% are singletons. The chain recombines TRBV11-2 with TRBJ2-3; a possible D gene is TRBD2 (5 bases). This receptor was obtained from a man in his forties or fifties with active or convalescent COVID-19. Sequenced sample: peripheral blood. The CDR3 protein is CASSLDKWRIAPDTQYF. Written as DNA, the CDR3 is TGTGCCAGCAGCTTAGATAAGTGGAGGATAGCCCCAGATACGCAGTATTTT.